Given below is one T cell receptor beta chain in context. The data belong to a study of control samples from healthy donors and cancer patients. Sequencing was performed with immunoSEQ multiplex PCR; in TCRdb, only in-frame clones are kept and a portion is missing. This table holds approximately 170,000 clones, about nine tenths found once. Specimen: blood. The sequence was obtained from a woman in her thirties in good health.

In nucleotides, the CDR3 is TGTGCCAGCAGCCCAATGGGCTATGGCTACACCTTC. Translation gives CASSPMGYGYTF. V and J are TRBV7-9 and TRBJ1-2; the D is unclear. Trimming removed 5 bases at V and 4 bases at J, with 8 bases between. Germline V gives CDR1 SEHNR, CDR2 FQNEAQ (reference sequence). CDR3 length equals 12 residues.